Below, one T cell receptor beta chain is given with its context. Antigen specificity is unknown. At one of its ends the junction is not consistent with the germline gene, which may arise from a read error. Individual TCR cDNA molecules each bore their own unique molecular identifier. TCRdb processed the 5' RACE reads anew with MiXCR; each CDR3 protein has one entry. Here the sample spans some 9,300 distinct CDR3 sequences, around 50% being singletons. From germline, CDR1 is SGHTA and CDR2 FQGTGA. This CDR3 has 11 residues. The sample comes from a study of spatial heterogeneity in lung cancer. General study results and limits: There was tracking of ubiquitous and regional nonsynonymous mutations by the respective counts of ubiquitous and regional expanded TCRs. Higher tumor mutation counts went along with higher counts of expanded intratumoral alpha and beta TCRs.

Time point meaning: sample taken at primary tumor resection. Samples were obtained from more than 70 donors, all untreated early-stage non-small cell lung cancer patients. The study sequenced unsorted whole RNA from tumor, nontumor lung or frozen PBMC. The sequences come from lung tumor tissue, collected at surgery. The chain combines TRBV7-3 with TRBJ1-5; D unclear. The sequence derives from a female donor with early-stage non-small cell lung cancer. The CDR3 bases are TGTGCCAGCAGCTTGGCTGTAGGCCGCCTTTTT. Translation gives CASSLAVGRLF. The whole variable domain, remainder taken from reference TRBV7-3 and TRBJ1-5, is GAGVSQTPSNKVTEKGKYVELRCDPISGHTALYWYRQSLGQGPEFLIYFQGTGAADDSGLPNDRFFAVRPEGSVSTLKIQRTERGDSAVYLCASSLAVGRLFGDGTRLSIL.